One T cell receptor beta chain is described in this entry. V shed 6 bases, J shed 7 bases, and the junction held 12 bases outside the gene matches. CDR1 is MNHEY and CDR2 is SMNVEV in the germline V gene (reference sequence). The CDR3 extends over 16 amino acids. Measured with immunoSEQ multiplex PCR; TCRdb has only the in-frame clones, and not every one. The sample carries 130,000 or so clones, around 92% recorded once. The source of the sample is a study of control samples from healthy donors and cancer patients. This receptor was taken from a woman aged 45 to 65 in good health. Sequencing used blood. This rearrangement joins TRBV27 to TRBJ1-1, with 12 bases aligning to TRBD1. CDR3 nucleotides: TGTGCCAGCAGAGAAGGGACAGGGGGCTATATTGGTGAAGCTTTCTTT. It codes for CASREGTGGYIGEAFF.